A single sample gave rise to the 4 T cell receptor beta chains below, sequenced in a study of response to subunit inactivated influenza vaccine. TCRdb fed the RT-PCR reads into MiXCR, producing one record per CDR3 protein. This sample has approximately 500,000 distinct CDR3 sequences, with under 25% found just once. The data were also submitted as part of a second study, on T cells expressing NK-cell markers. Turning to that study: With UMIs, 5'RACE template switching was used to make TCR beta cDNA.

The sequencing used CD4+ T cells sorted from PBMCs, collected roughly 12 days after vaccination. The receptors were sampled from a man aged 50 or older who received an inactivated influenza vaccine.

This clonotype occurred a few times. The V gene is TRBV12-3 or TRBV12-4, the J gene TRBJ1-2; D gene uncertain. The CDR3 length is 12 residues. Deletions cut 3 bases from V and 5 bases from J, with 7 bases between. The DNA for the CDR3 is TGTGCCAGCAGTTTTGAAACGTATGGCTACACCTTC. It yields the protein CASSFETYGYTF.

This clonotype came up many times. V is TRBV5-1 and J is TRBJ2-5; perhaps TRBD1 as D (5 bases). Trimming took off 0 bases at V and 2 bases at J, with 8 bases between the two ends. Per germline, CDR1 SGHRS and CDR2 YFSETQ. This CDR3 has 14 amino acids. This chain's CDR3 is CASSLGTQQETQYF. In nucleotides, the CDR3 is TGCGCCAGCAGCTTGGGGACACAGCAAGAGACCCAGTACTTC.

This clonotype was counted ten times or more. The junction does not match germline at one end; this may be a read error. Here the CDR3 reads CASSLAQGNTGELFF. The DNA of the CDR3 is TGTGCCAGCAGTTTAGCACAGGGCAACACCGGGGAGCTGTTTTTT. The chain joins TRBV5-1 to TRBJ2-2, with a tentative D call TRBD1 (6 bases). CDR3 length equals 15 residues. Germline CDR1 reads SGHRS; CDR2 reads YFSETQ. The whole variable domain, filled in from reference TRBV5-1 and TRBJ2-2, reads KAGVTQTPRYLIKTRGQQVTLSCSPISGHRSVSWYQQTPGQGLQFLFEYFSETQRNKGNFPGRFSGRQFSNSRSEMNVSTLELGDSALYLCASSLAQGNTGELFFGEGSRLTVL.

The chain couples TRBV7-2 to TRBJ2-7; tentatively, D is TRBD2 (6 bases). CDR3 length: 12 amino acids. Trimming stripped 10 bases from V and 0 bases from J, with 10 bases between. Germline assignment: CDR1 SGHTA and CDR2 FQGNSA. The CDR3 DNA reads TGTGCCATAGGGCGGGACTCCTACGAGCAGTACTTC. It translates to CAIGRDSYEQYF. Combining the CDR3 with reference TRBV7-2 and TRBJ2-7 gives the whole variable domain GAGVSQSPSNKVTEKGKDVELRCDPISGHTALYWYRQSLGQGLEFLIYFQGNSAPDKSGLPSDRFSAERTGGSVSTLTIQRTQQEDSAVYLCAIGRDSYEQYFGPGTRLTVT.